Sequencing of this T cell receptor beta chain was carried out in a study of shared clonotypes between healthy human individuals. Study results and caveats: Sample collection involved blood only; tissue repertoires are likely different. The expectation was that sequencing depth would affect clonotype sharing among donors.

Comments on this clone: Its antigen is undetermined.

This CDR3 comprises 16 residues. The V segment lost 3 bases and the J segment 2 bases; nucleotides outside the gene matches: 3. From germline, CDR1 is SGDLS and CDR2 YYNGEE. Replicate PCRs from sorted subsets contained around 190 ng DNA, which is roughly 30,000 T cell genomes. Assay used: immunoSEQ multiplex PCR; TCRdb lists only in-frame clones, some missing. This table holds more than 2,000,000 clones, more than 80% found once. The material sequenced was naive CD4+ T cells from PBMCs. The subset was: CD45RA+ positively selected. The clonotype comes from a man between 18 and 35 years old in good health. Some clones in this sample may be carry-over from other donors' samples. The rearrangement links TRBV9 to TRBJ2-7, with 15 nucleotides matching TRBD2. The CDR3 bases are TGTGCCAGCAGCGCGGGACTAGCGGGAGGACCCTACGAGCAGTACTTC. Translation gives CASSAGLAGGPYEQYF.